Each of the 11 T cell receptor beta chains below was sequenced from the same sample in a study of T cells in Graves' hyperthyroidism and ophthalmopathy (dated by TCRdb to the late 2010s). Library prep was done by multiplex PCR. Sequencing relied on an Illumina HiSeq 2000. The TCR beta CDR3 regions were amplified from RNA transcripts. The first round of RT-PCR for the TCR CDR3 was performed with the HTBI primer set and the Qiagen OneStep RT-PCR kit. TCRdb reanalyzed the raw reads on its own, using fastp at Q25 for trimming and MiXCR for clone calling, and kept in-frame beta chains. Duplicate CDR3 protein sequences are folded into a single record with the most common DNA and genes. The sample table holds about half a million distinct CDR3 sequences, of which approximately 25% were seen once. The ten largest clonotypes hold around 11% of the sample. Sample: blood. The receptors come from a woman aged 30 to 39 with Graves' ophthalmopathy.

V is TRBV2 and J is TRBJ2-7; D uncertain. CDR1 and CDR2 (germline): SNHLY, FYNNEI. V shed 3 bases and J shed 5 bases, with 14 bases lying between them. The CDR3 runs to 14 residues. CDR3 sequence: CASSDTLFAHEQYF. The DNA for the CDR3 is TGTGCCAGCAGTGACACCCTTTTCGCCCACGAGCAGTACTTC.

The V gene is TRBV2, the J gene TRBJ1-5, with 9 bases lining up with TRBD1. Germline V gene lookup returns CDR1 SNHLY and CDR2 FYNNEI. Trimming at V came to 7 bases and at J to 7 bases, leaving 8 bases not matched to a gene. This CDR3 is built from 14 residues. CDR3 residues: CASNRDRVGQPQHF. The CDR3 nucleotides are TGTGCCAGCAATAGGGACAGGGTCGGACAGCCCCAGCATTTT.

V is TRBV11-2 and J is TRBJ2-7, with 15 bases aligning to TRBD2. The length of the CDR3 is 17 residues. Looked up from germline, CDR1 is SGHAT and CDR2 is FQNNGV. The V gene end was trimmed by 4 bases and the J gene end by 5 bases; junction bases not matched to a gene: 9. The CDR3 spells CASSSTGTSGGKNEQYF. For the CDR3, the DNA is TGTGCCAGCAGCTCGACCGGGACTAGCGGGGGGAAGAACGAGCAGTACTTC.

This clonotype came up many times. This rearrangement joins TRBV20-1 to TRBJ1-1; 8 bases align to TRBD1. CDR3 length: 14 residues. Trimming cost V 5 bases and J 4 bases; bases outside gene matches: 9. CDR1 is DFQATT and CDR2 is SNEGSKA in the germline V gene (reference sequence). CDR3 sequence reads: CSAANRGFSTEAFF. Here the CDR3 DNA reads TGCAGTGCTGCGAACAGGGGGTTTAGCACTGAAGCTTTCTTT.

The sample holds many counts of this clonotype. CDR3 sequence: CASSADSPYSYNSPLHF. The CDR3, as DNA: TGTGCCAGCAGTGCCGACAGCCCCTACTCCTATAATTCACCCCTCCACTTT. The chain uses TRBV6-1 and TRBJ1-6; D perhaps matches TRBD1 (5 bases). Trimming stripped 4 bases from V and 0 bases from J, with 13 bases between. Germline V gives CDR1 MNHNS, CDR2 SASEGT. This CDR3 contains 17 residues.

The chain uses TRBV10-2 and TRBJ2-7; no reliable D call. With 8 bases removed from V and 4 bases from J, the gap between germline ends came to 12 bases. This CDR3 is built from 12 residues. Germline CDR1 and CDR2: WSHSY and SAAADI. In DNA form, the CDR3 reads TGCGCCAGCTTGAGTGACGAATACGAGCAGTACTTC. Translation gives CASLSDEYEQYF.

On this clonotype: This may arise from a read error, as a much more abundant clone is one base away. The chain joins TRBV18 to TRBJ1-5; D remains ambiguous. The CDR3 has 14 residues. CDR1 and CDR2 from the germline V gene are KGHSH and LQKENI. CDR3 protein: CAISSDARNQPQHF. The CDR3 DNA reads TGTGCCATCTCAAGTGACGCTCGCAATCAGCCCCAGCATTTT.

The chain combines TRBV6-5 with TRBJ2-7; D may correspond to TRBD1 or TRBD2 (5 bases each). The germline gives CDR1 MNHEY, CDR2 SVGAGI. V lost 4 bases and J lost 5, with 18 bases in between. The CDR3 consists of 15 residues. CDR3 bases: TGTGCCAGCAGTTTGCCCTTCAGGGCGAGGGACGAGCAGTACTTC. This codes for CASSLPFRARDEQYF.

V and J are TRBV12-3 or TRBV12-4 and TRBJ2-5, with 9 bases that match TRBD2. V trimming: 9 bases; J trimming: 4 bases; junction bases outside the gene matches: 9. The CDR3 consists of 14 residues. CDR3 DNA sequence: TGTGCCAGTGCTAGCGGGGTCCCACTAGAGACCCAGTACTTC. It yields the protein CASASGVPLETQYF.

A few counts support this clonotype. One junction end disagrees with the germline gene, perhaps due to a read error. The rearrangement joins TRBV19 to TRBJ2-4; D is possibly TRBD2 (6 bases). This CDR3 spans 13 amino acids. Germline V CDR1 and CDR2: LNHDA, SQIVND (reference sequence). CDR3 residues: CASSTGDRNIKYF. In DNA, the CDR3 is TGTGCCAGTAGTACGGGGGACCGGAACATTAAGTACTTC.

At least ten counts were recorded for this clonotype. This chain uses TRBV27 with TRBJ2-3; TRBD1 matches at 12 bases. From germline, CDR1 is MNHEY and CDR2 SMNVEV (reference sequence). The CDR3 is made up of 15 amino acids. Losses at the gene ends were 3 bases for V and 4 bases for J; bases not matched to a gene: 2. CDR3 region: CASSLGQGAPDTQYF. The DNA of the CDR3 is TGTGCCAGCAGTTTGGGACAGGGGGCCCCAGATACGCAGTATTTT.